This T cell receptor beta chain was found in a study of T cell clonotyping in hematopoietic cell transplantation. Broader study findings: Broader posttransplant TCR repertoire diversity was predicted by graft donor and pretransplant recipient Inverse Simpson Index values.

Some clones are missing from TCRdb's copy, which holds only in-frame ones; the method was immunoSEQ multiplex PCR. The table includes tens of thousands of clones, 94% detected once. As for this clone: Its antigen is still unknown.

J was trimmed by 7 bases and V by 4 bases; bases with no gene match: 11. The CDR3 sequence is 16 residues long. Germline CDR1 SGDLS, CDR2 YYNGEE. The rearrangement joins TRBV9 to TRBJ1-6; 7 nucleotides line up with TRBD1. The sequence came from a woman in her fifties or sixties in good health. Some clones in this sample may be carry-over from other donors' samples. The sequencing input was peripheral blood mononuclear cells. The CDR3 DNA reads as TGTGCCAGCAGCCCCCTTGGGGGACAGACAAATTCACCCCTCCACTTT. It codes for CASSPLGGQTNSPLHF. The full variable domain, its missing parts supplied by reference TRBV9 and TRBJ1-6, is DSGVTQTPKHLITATGQRVTLRCSPRSGDLSVYWYQQSLDQGLQFLIQYYNGEERAKGNILERFSAQQFPDLHSELNLSSLELGDSALYFCASSPLGGQTNSPLHFGNGTRLTVT.